These T cell receptor beta chains were read from a single sample in a study of blood T cell repertoires in COVID-19. TCRdb keeps only in-frame clones here, not all; method: immunoSEQ multiplex PCR. The sample holds just over 150,000 clones, 65% to 90% seen once. Sequencing was carried out using peripheral blood. These receptors came from a woman between 50 and 59 years old with acute or convalescent COVID-19. The CDR3 runs from the conserved cysteine through the conserved F or W. Each record gives: clone size, V gene, J gene, D gene, CDR3 protein, CDR3 DNA. A D gene is named only where the DNA matches it firmly. Expanded clones are given a class, and other clones once, few, many or no size at all.

-	TRBV28	TRBJ1-2	-	CASSFGHGNYGYTF	TGTGCCAGCAGTTTTGGCCACGGGAACTATGGCTACACCTTC
few	TRBV6-5	TRBJ1-2	-	CASSYGPYGYTF	TGTGCCAGCAGTTACGGGCCGTATGGCTACACCTTC
-	TRBV7-9	TRBJ2-7	-	CASRSNSYEQYF	TGTGCCAGCAGGTCAAATTCCTACGAGCAGTACTTC
once	TRBV6-5	TRBJ2-1	-	CASSYLGKQFF	TGTGCCAGCAGTTACCTCGGGAAGCAGTTCTTC
-	TRBV6-1	TRBJ1-6	TRBD1	CASSVRTGSHNSPLHF	TGTGCCAGCAGTGTTCGGACAGGGTCCCATAATTCACCCCTCCACTTT
-	TRBV11-2	TRBJ2-7	-	CASSLGGRTYEQYF	TGTGCCAGCAGCTTAGGGGGCAGAACCTACGAGCAGTACTTC
-	TRBV30	TRBJ2-3	TRBD2	CASSAGGPTDTQYF	TGTGCCTCCTCAGCGGGAGGGCCCACAGATACGCAGTATTTT
-	TRBV28	TRBJ1-3	TRBD1	CASIPGGSGNTIYF	TGTGCCAGCATCCCAGGGGGATCTGGAAACACCATATATTTT
-	TRBV6-6	TRBJ2-7	TRBD1	CASSYRGTGWNEQYF	TGTGCCAGCAGTTACAGGGGGACAGGGTGGAACGAGCAGTACTTC
-	TRBV5-1	TRBJ1-2	TRBD1	CASSDGTALRGGYTF	TGCGCCAGCAGCGACGGGACAGCCCTCAGGGGTGGCTACACCTTC
-	TRBV24-1	TRBJ1-2	TRBD1	CATSEPGTGYGYTF	TGTGCCACCAGTGAGCCTGGGACAGGCTATGGCTACACCTTC
once	TRBV5-6	TRBJ2-3	TRBD2	CASNLRGVRDTQYF	TGTGCCAGCAACTTACGGGGGGTAAGAGATACGCAGTATTTT
-	TRBV27	TRBJ2-7	-	CASSRAGGTYEQYF	TGTGCCAGCAGTAGAGCCGGGGGTACCTACGAGCAGTACTTC
-	TRBV5-1	TRBJ2-1	-	CASQLPSSYNEQFF	TGCGCCAGCCAACTACCGAGCTCCTACAATGAGCAGTTCTTC
-	TRBV3-1/TRBV3-2	TRBJ2-3	TRBD2	CASSRLAVGTDTQYF	TGTGCCAGCAGCCGGCTAGCGGTGGGCACAGATACGCAGTATTTT
hyperexpanded	TRBV9	TRBJ1-4	-	CASGGSVFNEKLFF	TGTGCCAGCGGGGGGTCTGTTTTTAATGAAAAACTGTTTTTT
once	TRBV5-4	TRBJ2-1	TRBD1	CASSLEVYVGTGDNEQFF	TGTGCCAGCAGCTTGGAGGTTTATGTGGGGACAGGGGACAATGAGCAGTTCTTC
-	TRBV4-3	TRBJ2-7	TRBD2	CASSQAQSGGGSEQYF	TGCGCCAGCAGCCAAGCTCAGAGCGGGGGAGGCAGCGAGCAGTACTTC
-	TRBV10-3	TRBJ1-2	-	CAISERQGPNYGYTF	TGTGCCATCAGTGAGAGGCAGGGCCCTAACTATGGCTACACCTTC
-	TRBV28	TRBJ1-2	-	CASHPRDSCCTF	TGTGCCAGCCACCCCCGGGACTCTTGCTGCACCTTC
-	TRBV30	TRBJ2-3	-	CAWSGQGADTQYF	TGTGCCTGGAGTGGGCAGGGCGCAGATACGCAGTATTTT
-	TRBV9	TRBJ2-1	TRBD1	CASSVGAGQGSYNEQFF	TGTGCCAGCAGCGTAGGAGCGGGACAGGGATCCTACAATGAGCAGTTCTTC
-	TRBV7-2	TRBJ1-5	-	CASSLAGPHNQPQHF	TGTGCCAGCAGCTTAGCGGGGCCCCACAATCAGCCCCAGCATTTT
-	TRBV11-2	TRBJ2-7	-	CASSFSAPYEQYF	TGTGCCAGCAGCTTTAGTGCTCCCTACGAGCAGTACTTC
-	TRBV6-5	TRBJ2-5	-	CASRPPGGRETQYF	TGTGCCAGCAGACCTCCAGGGGGGAGGGAGACCCAGTACTTC
-	TRBV5-1	TRBJ2-7	TRBD2	CASSLGRGGPDEQYF	TGCGCCAGCAGCCTAGGGCGGGGGGGCCCTGACGAGCAGTACTTC
-	TRBV5-1	TRBJ1-5	TRBD1	CASSLGTGINQPQHF	TGCGCCAGCAGCTTGGGGACAGGGATCAATCAGCCCCAGCATTTT
-	TRBV6-1	TRBJ1-2	TRBD1	CASSEAPLTGWKANYGYTF	TGTGCCAGCAGTGAAGCGCCTTTGACAGGGTGGAAAGCTAACTATGGCTACACCTTC
-	TRBV18	TRBJ1-1	-	CASLGGRNTEAFF	TGTGCCAGCTTAGGGGGTCGTAACACTGAAGCTTTCTTT
-	TRBV2	TRBJ1-2	TRBD1	CASSEFWNRGRGYTF	TGTGCCAGCAGTGAATTCTGGAACAGGGGAAGGGGCTACACCTTC
-	TRBV11-1	TRBJ2-1	TRBD2	CASSSRTSGLVHEQFF	TGTGCCAGCAGCTCCCGGACTAGCGGGCTCGTCCATGAGCAGTTCTTC
-	TRBV2	TRBJ1-2	-	CASSARGYGYTF	TGTGCCAGCAGCGCCCGGGGCTATGGCTACACCTTC
-	TRBV4-2	TRBJ1-5	-	CASSQGGNQPQHF	TGTGCCAGCAGCCAGGGAGGAAACCAGCCCCAGCATTTT
-	TRBV6-2/TRBV6-3	TRBJ2-7	-	CASSYSTGAVQYF	TGTGCCAGCAGTTACTCGACGGGAGCTGTGCAGTACTTC
once	TRBV4-2	TRBJ1-2	-	CASSKNRFNYGYTF	TGTGCCAGCAGCAAAAACAGGTTTAACTATGGCTACACCTTC
-	TRBV18	TRBJ2-7	TRBD1	CASSAGTGDYEQYF	TGTGCCAGCTCAGCCGGGACAGGGGACTACGAGCAGTACTTC
-	TRBV29-1	TRBJ2-1	-	CSVEDRVLYNEQFF	TGCAGCGTTGAAGACAGGGTTTTGTACAATGAGCAGTTCTTC
-	TRBV19	TRBJ1-2	-	CASSNRASVYGYTF	TGTGCCAGTAGCAACAGGGCTTCTGTTTATGGCTACACCTTC
-	TRBV19	TRBJ2-3	TRBD1	CASSIGQGIGPDTQYF	TGTGCCAGTAGTATAGGACAGGGGATTGGGCCAGATACGCAGTATTTT
-	TRBV7-3	TRBJ2-1	-	CASSLGLANEQFF	TGTGCCAGCAGCTTAGGATTAGCAAATGAGCAGTTCTTC
-	TRBV5-1	TRBJ2-7	TRBD2	CASSPPGTSGMGEQYF	TGCGCCAGCAGCCCACCCGGGACTAGCGGGATGGGGGAGCAGTACTTC
once	TRBV7-9	TRBJ2-1	TRBD2	CASSLARGLAGAPYNEQFF	TGTGCCAGCAGCTTAGCCAGAGGACTAGCGGGGGCCCCATACAATGAGCAGTTCTTC
-	TRBV4-1	TRBJ2-1	TRBD2	CASSQEWASGGPSSYNEQFF	TGCGCCAGCAGCCAAGAATGGGCCAGCGGGGGGCCTAGCTCCTACAATGAGCAGTTCTTC
-	TRBV21-1	TRBJ1-5	-	CASSSPQGGTPYQPQHF	TGTGCCAGCAGCTCACCGCAGGGGGGTACACCCTATCAGCCCCAGCATTTT
-	TRBV19	TRBJ2-1	TRBD1	CASNRQGAYNEQFF	TGTGCCAGTAACCGACAGGGGGCTTACAATGAGCAGTTCTTC
few	TRBV5-1	TRBJ1-3	-	CASSLWPVGQSSGNTIYF	TGCGCCAGCAGCTTGTGGCCGGTTGGGCAGAGCTCTGGAAACACCATATATTTT
once	TRBV10-1	TRBJ2-7	TRBD1	CASSEPRDRGYEQYF	TGCGCCAGCAGTGAACCCCGGGACAGGGGCTACGAGCAGTACTTC
-	TRBV28	TRBJ2-1	-	CASSLGTNFNEQFF	TGTGCCAGCAGTCTCGGGACAAACTTTAATGAGCAGTTCTTC
-	TRBV5-1	TRBJ1-5	-	CASSLAPRGVNQPQHF	TGCGCCAGCAGCTTGGCCCCCAGGGGAGTGAATCAGCCCCAGCATTTT
-	TRBV7-2	TRBJ2-2	-	CASRRQALTGELFF	TGTGCCAGCAGAAGGCAGGCCCTCACCGGGGAGCTGTTTTTT
-	TRBV9	TRBJ1-4	-	CASSVGGGAGEKLFF	TGTGCCAGCAGCGTAGGGGGAGGTGCGGGTGAAAAACTGTTTTTT
-	TRBV24-1	TRBJ1-5	TRBD1	CATGQGSNQPQHF	TGTGCCACCGGACAGGGAAGCAATCAGCCCCAGCATTTT
-	TRBV28	TRBJ2-7	TRBD2	CASRDPGTSGSWESEQYF	TGTGCCAGCAGGGACCCCGGGACTAGCGGGAGTTGGGAGTCCGAGCAGTACTTC
once	TRBV12-3/TRBV12-4	TRBJ2-1	-	CASSFSEQFF	TGTGCCAGCAGTTTCTCCGAGCAGTTCTTC